The 21 T cell receptor beta chains below all came from one sample that was sequenced in a study of siplizumab effects on memory and regulatory T cells (dated by TCRdb to between 2019 and 2020). Library preparation employed the immunoSEQ multiplex PCR assay. The table comes from immuneACCESS by way of TCRdb, which keeps in-frame sequences with V and J called. Part of the clones is missing from these tables; in studies checked, under half for an unresolved V gene and the rest for unknown reasons. Within this sample are some 96,000 clones, with about 94% of them counted one time only. Of the sample, 1% to 1.5% falls within the top ten clones. Sequenced material: non-Treg CD4+ T cells sorted from blood. The label giving this sample's cell subset or site can be read as: FACS-sorted unstimulated CD4+ non-regulatory T cells. The receptor set was obtained from a human donor in good health.

The J gene is TRBJ2-5, the V gene TRBV6-5; the match to TRBD2 covers 9 bases. Germline CDR1 and CDR2: MNHEY and SVGAGI. This CDR3 comprises 15 residues. With V trimmed by 7 bases and J by 5 bases, 11 bases remained unmatched. The CDR3 DNA follows: TGTGCCAGCATCGAAATTAGCGGGAGTGGGGAGACCCAGTACTTC. Its protein is CASIEISGSGETQYF.

This chain uses TRBV6-1 with TRBJ1-4, with 7 positions matching TRBD1. J was trimmed by 8 bases and V by 0 bases; bases with no gene match: 3. The CDR3 extends over 14 amino acids. CDR1 and CDR2 from the germline V gene are MNHNS and SASEGT. The CDR3 loop is CASSEAGTAEKLFF. The CDR3 coding sequence is TGTGCCAGCAGTGAAGCGGGGACAGCGGAAAAACTGTTTTTT.

The chain employs TRBV12-5 and TRBJ2-3; D is unresolved. CDR1 LGHNT and CDR2 FRNRAP come from the germline V gene. Trimming removed 2 bases at V and 4 bases at J, with 10 bases between. The CDR3 extends over 14 amino acids. CDR3 loop: CASGLSWVADTQYF. As DNA, the CDR3 is TGTGCTAGTGGTTTGTCGTGGGTGGCAGATACGCAGTATTTT.

The chain combines TRBV11-3 with TRBJ2-5; the match to TRBD1 covers 8 bases. CDR1 and CDR2 (germline): SGHNT, YENEEA. The CDR3 extends over 15 amino acids. Unmatched junction bases numbered 7, after V lost 5 bases and J lost 2 bases. Here the CDR3 reads CASSPRTGNQETQYF. Here the CDR3 DNA reads TGTGCCAGCAGCCCACGGACAGGGAATCAAGAGACCCAGTACTTC.

The chain carries TRBV4-1 and TRBJ2-7; 8 bases align to TRBD2. The ends lost 3 bases at V and 2 bases at J; junction bases unmatched: 6. CDR1 and CDR2 from the germline V gene are MGHRA and YSYEKL. The CDR3 is 15 amino acids. The CDR3 DNA reads as TGCGCCAGCAGCCACGGACTAGCCTTAACCTACGAGCAGTACTTC. It is translated as CASSHGLALTYEQYF.

This chain links TRBV15 with TRBJ2-7; TRBD1 agrees at 9 bases. The junction had 5 bases not matched to a gene; V was cut back by 4 bases and J by 4 bases. Germline CDR1 LNHNV, CDR2 YYDKDF (reference sequence). The CDR3 spans 14 residues. Here the CDR3 reads CATSIDRGGYEQYF. CDR3 in DNA: TGTGCCACCAGCATCGACAGGGGGGGGTACGAGCAGTACTTC.

This chain links TRBV23-1 with TRBJ1-2; D uncertain. TRBV23-1 belongs to the ORF category, with a function that is uncertain. Trimming left V 3 bases short and J 10 bases short, with 6 bases between. The CDR3 has 10 residues. In DNA, the CDR3 is TGCGCCAGCAGTCATGGGGTCTACACCTTC. Translated, it gives CASSHGVYTF.

The chain recombines TRBV11-2 with TRBJ1-4, with D perhaps TRBD1 (5 bases). Germline assignment: CDR1 SGHAT and CDR2 FQNNGV. Trimming cost V 5 bases and J 8 bases, with 18 bases left between them. The CDR3 contains 15 residues. The CDR3, as DNA: TGTGCCAGCAGCCTCCTAGGGCAGAAGGGGGAAAAACTGTTTTTT. This encodes CASSLLGQKGEKLFF.

This rearrangement joins TRBV28 to TRBJ1-5; D gene unclear. V was pared by 3 bases and J by 2 bases, with 11 bases between. The germline CDR1 and CDR2 sequences are MDHEN and SYDVKM. This CDR3 has 15 amino acids. The CDR3 DNA reads as TGTGCCAGCAGTTTCAGTATTGCTGGCAATCAGCCCCAGCATTTT. Translation gives CASSFSIAGNQPQHF.

The gene calls are TRBV9 and TRBJ1-4; unclear D gene. This CDR3 has 13 residues. Germline V gives CDR1 SGDLS, CDR2 YYNGEE. Trimming took 0 bases from V and 8 from J, leaving 8 bases between them. The CDR3 nucleotides read TGTGCCAGCAGCGTAGCTCTAGGGGAAAAACTGTTTTTT. This sequence encodes CASSVALGEKLFF.

The chain uses TRBV4-1 and TRBJ2-7, with 7 bases matching TRBD2. J gave up 2 bases and V 1 base, and 20 bases lay outside the gene matches. The germline V gene encodes CDR1 MGHRA and CDR2 YSYEKL. This CDR3 comprises 20 residues. The CDR3: CASSQVFTSGGRSRAYEQYF. CDR3 nucleotides: TGCGCCAGCAGCCAAGTATTTACTTCGGGCGGGAGATCGCGAGCCTACGAGCAGTACTTC.

The V gene is TRBV28, the J gene TRBJ1-1; TRBD1 is a possible D gene (5 bases). The CDR3 contains 15 residues. Trimming removed 3 bases from V and 6 bases from J, with 17 bases in between. CDR1 and CDR2 (germline): MDHEN, SYDVKM. Written as DNA, the CDR3 is TGTGCCAGCAGTTTCCATGGGGCACAGTCCTCTGAAGCTTTCTTT. It specifies CASSFHGAQSSEAFF. The full variable domain, rest sourced from reference TRBV28 and TRBJ1-1, is DVKVTQSSRYLVKRTGEKVFLECVQDMDHENMFWYRQDPGLGLRLIYFSYDVKMKEKGDIPEGYSVSREKKERFSLILESASTNQTSMYLCASSFHGAQSSEAFFGQGTRLTVV.

This clone showed up just once. The CDR3 region is CASFFSRGEWEKLFF. The CDR3 region has the DNA TGTGCCAGCTTCTTTTCCCGGGGGGAGTGGGAAAAACTGTTTTTT. J is TRBJ1-4 and V is TRBV6-5; D perhaps matches TRBD1 (5 bases). Germline V gene data show CDR1 as MNHEY and CDR2 as SVGAGI. The CDR3 is 15 residues long. Trimming left V 8 bases short and J 8 bases short, with 21 bases between.

The chain carries TRBV7-9 and TRBJ2-5; weak D call: TRBD2 (5 bases). This CDR3 region has 14 residues. V was clipped by 1 base and J by 3 bases, with 9 bases between them. Germline CDR1 SEHNR, CDR2 FQNEAQ (reference sequence). The CDR3 spells CASSLEPSKETQYF. Here the CDR3 DNA reads TGTGCCAGCAGCTTAGAACCTAGCAAAGAGACCCAGTACTTC.

The chain links TRBV7-3 to TRBJ2-1; a possible D gene is TRBD2 (6 bases). There are 16 residues in the CDR3. V lost 2 bases, J lost 8 bases, and 19 bases lay in between. The germline gives CDR1 SGHTA, CDR2 FQGTGA. The CDR3 reads CASSLQAGTGDDEQFF. The DNA for the CDR3 is TGTGCCAGCAGCTTACAAGCCGGGACGGGGGACGATGAGCAGTTCTTC.

The genes are TRBV2 and TRBJ2-1, with 10 bases identical to TRBD2. With 5 bases clipped from V and 5 bases from J, the junction kept 3 bases outside the gene matches. The CDR3 sequence is 14 residues long. Germline V lookup: CDR1 SNHLY, CDR2 FYNNEI. The chain's CDR3 is CASSPGLANNEQFF. The DNA for the CDR3 is TGTGCCAGCAGTCCGGGACTAGCGAACAATGAGCAGTTCTTC.

The rearrangement uses TRBV5-1 and TRBJ2-7; 7 bases match TRBD2. The CDR3 has 15 amino acids. Germline CDR1 reads SGHRS; CDR2 reads YFSETQ. Unmatched junction bases numbered 8, after V lost 5 bases and J lost 0 bases. The CDR3 nucleotides read TGCGCCAGCAGGATCAGCGGGGATAGCTCCTACGAGCAGTACTTC. Its translation is CASRISGDSSYEQYF.

This rearrangement joins TRBV7-6 to TRBJ2-7; 11 nucleotides agree with TRBD2. CDR1 is SGHVS and CDR2 is FNYEAQ in the germline V gene. With 1 base clipped from V and 1 base from J, the junction kept 3 bases outside the gene matches. This CDR3 spans 16 amino acids. CDR3 sequence reads: CASSLGASGRSYEQYF. In DNA, the CDR3 is TGTGCCAGCAGCTTAGGGGCTAGCGGGAGGTCCTACGAGCAGTACTTC.

V gene TRBV9 combines with J gene TRBJ2-1, with 7 nucleotides matching TRBD1. The CDR3 covers 15 residues. Germline V gene data show CDR1 as SGDLS and CDR2 as YYNGEE. V was clipped by 4 bases and J by 6 bases; unmatched bases: 10. CDR3 residues: CASSPRVQGFNEQFF. For the CDR3, the DNA is TGTGCCAGCAGCCCCCGCGTACAGGGGTTCAATGAGCAGTTCTTC.

The chain couples TRBV5-1 to TRBJ1-1, with D unresolved. The CDR3 runs to 14 residues. V was trimmed by 4 bases and J by 6 bases, leaving 16 bases between them. The germline CDR1 and CDR2 sequences are SGHRS and YFSETQ. This CDR3 reads CASSKLQDPAEAFF. The CDR3 DNA sequence: TGCGCCAGCAGCAAGCTGCAGGACCCCGCTGAAGCTTTCTTT.

The J gene is TRBJ1-1, the V gene TRBV25-1; 7 bases are shared with TRBD1. V was pared by 3 bases and J by 5 bases, with 3 bases of the junction left unmatched. This CDR3 has 13 residues. From germline, CDR1 is MGHDK and CDR2 SYGVNS. The DNA of the CDR3 is TGTGCCAGCAGTGAGGCGGGACAGACTGAAGCTTTCTTT. Amino acid sequence: CASSEAGQTEAFF.